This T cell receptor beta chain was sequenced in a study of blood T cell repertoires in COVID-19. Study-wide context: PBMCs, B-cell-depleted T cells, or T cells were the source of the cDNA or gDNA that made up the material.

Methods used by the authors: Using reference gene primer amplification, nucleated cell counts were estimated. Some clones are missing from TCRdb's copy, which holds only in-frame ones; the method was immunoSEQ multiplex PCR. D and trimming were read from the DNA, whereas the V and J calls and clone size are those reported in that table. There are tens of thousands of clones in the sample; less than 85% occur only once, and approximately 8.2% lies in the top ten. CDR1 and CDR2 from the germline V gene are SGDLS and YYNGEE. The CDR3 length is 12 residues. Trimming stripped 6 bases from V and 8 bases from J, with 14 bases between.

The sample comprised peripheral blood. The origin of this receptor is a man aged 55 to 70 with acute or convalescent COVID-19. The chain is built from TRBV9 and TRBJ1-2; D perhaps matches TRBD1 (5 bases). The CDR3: CASIGTVGGYTF. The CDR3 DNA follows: TGTGCCAGCATCGGGACTGTCGGCGGCTACACCTTC.